The sequence of this T cell receptor (beta chain) was determined in a study of shared clonotypes between healthy human individuals. Broader study findings: Across a handful of donors, naive CD4 shared 5% to 5.5%, naive CD8 more than 3%, memory CD4 approximately 2.5%, memory CD8 around 0.36%. It was expected that sequencing depth would affect clonotype sharing among donors.

Germline V gives CDR1 LNHDA, CDR2 SQIVND (reference sequence). The CDR3 runs to 15 residues. V lost 5 bases, J lost 4 bases, and 6 bases stayed unmatched. Subsets obtained from CD4+ cells comprised CD45RA+ naive and CD45RA-negative memory cells. Profiled with immunoSEQ multiplex PCR; TCRdb holds only in-frame clones, not every one. The sample shows 550,000 to 800,000 clones, approximately 74% of them seen only once. This clone was observed a single time. Antigen unknown. The chain carries TRBV19 and TRBJ1-5; 9 nucleotides agree with TRBD1. Sequenced sample: memory CD4+ T cells sorted from blood. The subset: CD45RA-negative fraction. This sequence originates from a woman aged 30 to 39 in good health. The CDR3 region is CASSARTGVNQPQHF. The CDR3 DNA sequence: TGTGCCAGTAGTGCCCGGACAGGGGTGAATCAGCCCCAGCATTTT.